The 6 T cell receptor beta chains below come from one sample, sequenced in a study of cytomegalovirus exposure and HLA in healthy donors. The PCR had 60 Vbeta and 13 Jbeta primers. The method was immunoSEQ multiplex PCR; TCRdb's version includes in-frame clones alone and lacks a portion of them. Of 60,000 to 75,000 clones listed, about 80% are singletons. Material: PBMCs. These receptors all come from a man between 18 and 35 years old in good health and CMV-seropositive.

This clone has a handful of counts. This chain joins TRBV28 and TRBJ2-5, with D unclear. Per the germline V gene, CDR1 is MDHEN and CDR2 is SYDVKM. The CDR3 is 13 amino acids. The germline V and J ends were trimmed by 3 bases and 5 bases, with 10 bases remaining between them. The CDR3 DNA sequence: TGTGCCAGCAGTTTTCTCTCAGGCGAGACCCAGTACTTC. Translated: CASSFLSGETQYF.

The rearrangement uses TRBV30 and TRBJ1-2; TRBD1 agrees at 10 bases. V shed 0 bases and J 7 bases; nucleotides not matched to a gene: 5. CDR1 is GTSNPN, CDR2 SVGIG, per germline (reference sequence). The CDR3 runs 14 residues. The CDR3, as DNA: TGTGCCTGGAGTGTACACGACAGGGGGCCTGGCTACACCTTC. Protein product: CAWSVHDRGPGYTF. The entire variable domain, with the rest obtained from reference TRBV30 and TRBJ1-2, is as follows: SQTIHQWPATLVQPVGSPLSLECTVEGTSNPNLYWYRQAAGRGLQLLFYSVGIGQISSEVPQNLSASRPQDRQFILSSKKLLLSDSGFYLCAWSVHDRGPGYTFGSGTRLTVV.

V gene TRBV7-9 combines with J gene TRBJ2-1; 8 bases line up with TRBD2. Germline-derived CDR1 and CDR2 are SEHNR and FQNEAQ (reference sequence). V lost 3 bases to trimming and J lost 2 bases; unmatched junction nucleotides: 3. The CDR3 is 15 amino acids. CDR3 loop: CASSFGAGAYNEQFF. The CDR3 DNA reads TGTGCCAGCAGCTTTGGAGCGGGAGCCTACAATGAGCAGTTCTTC.

V and J are TRBV30 and TRBJ2-7, with 12 bases matching TRBD1. Germline V gene lookup returns CDR1 GTSNPN and CDR2 SVGIG (reference sequence). CDR3 length: 15 residues. V was pared by 1 base and J by 7 bases, with 8 bases of the junction left unmatched. CDR3 sequence reads: CAWSGLGQGAREQYF. The CDR3 bases are TGTGCCTGGAGTGGGTTGGGACAGGGGGCGAGGGAGCAGTACTTC.

The V call is TRBV29-1, the J call TRBJ2-7; D may be TRBD2 (6 bases). The germline V and J ends were trimmed by 0 bases and 9 bases, with 21 bases remaining between them. CDR3 length: 15 residues. Germline loops: CDR1 SQVTM, CDR2 ANQGSEA. The CDR3 region has the DNA TGCAGCGTTGAAGACGGTAGGACTACGGATGCGGTGCAGTACTTC. Its protein is CSVEDGRTTDAVQYF.

This chain uses TRBV6-5 with TRBJ1-5; 7 nucleotides line up with TRBD1. The V and J ends lost 6 bases and 7 bases, in that order; junction bases with no gene match: 9. The germline V gene has CDR1 MNHEY and CDR2 SVGAGI. The CDR3 loop spans 14 amino acids. The CDR3 DNA reads TGTGCCAGCAGCCCTACAGGGGTAGGACAGCCCCAGCATTTT. Translation: CASSPTGVGQPQHF.